These 22 T cell receptor beta chains were all obtained from the same sample, sequenced in a study of PD-1 blockade in classical Hodgkin lymphoma. All patients relapsed after autologous stem cell transplantation, and brentuximab vedotin exposure varied. Here immunoSEQ multiplex PCR was the method, and the copy in TCRdb shows in-frame clones only, minus some. The sample has 35,000 to 50,000 clones, approximately 70% seen once; the top ten hold 2.5% to 3%. Material: peripheral blood mononuclear cells (PBMCs), obtained before the second cycle of nivolumab. All receptors come from a human donor with classical Hodgkin lymphoma.

The chain uses TRBV6-4 and TRBJ2-3; D not certain. CDR3 length: 15 amino acids. The germline V and J ends were trimmed by 2 bases and 2 bases, with 11 bases remaining between them. The germline V gene has CDR1 MRHNA and CDR2 SNTAGT. This CDR3 is CASSDGHGNTDTQYF. As DNA, the CDR3 is TGTGCCAGCAGTGACGGGCACGGCAACACAGATACGCAGTATTTT.

About this clone: At the DNA level, this CDR3 is encoded by other sequences in the same sample as well. CDR3 in DNA: TGTGCCAGCAGTCCCCAGGCCGGGGACAGGGCCTACGAGCAGTACTTC. Protein sequence: CASSPQAGDRAYEQYF. The chain carries TRBV7-9 and TRBJ2-7; the match to TRBD1 covers 9 bases. The CDR3 spans 16 residues. The V and J ends lost 6 bases and 2 bases, in that order; junction bases with no gene match: 11. Germline V lookup: CDR1 SEHNR, CDR2 FQNEAQ (reference sequence).

In DNA form, the CDR3 reads TGTGCCAGCAGCGTAGATACTTTTAGCTCCTATAATTCACCCCTCCACTTT. Translation gives CASSVDTFSSYNSPLHF. The chain uses TRBV9 and TRBJ1-6; no definite D call. V was clipped by 0 bases and J by 0 bases, with 10 bases between them. Germline values: CDR1 SGDLS, CDR2 YYNGEE. This CDR3 region has 17 residues.

This clone was seen only once. The chain employs TRBV9 and TRBJ2-7; maybe TRBD2 (6 bases). The V and J ends lost 2 bases and 2 bases respectively, with 11 bases between them. Germline V gene data show CDR1 as SGDLS and CDR2 as YYNGEE. The CDR3 is made up of 14 amino acids. CDR3 sequence reads: CASSVGGMAYEQYF. CDR3 sequence (DNA): TGTGCCAGCAGCGTTGGGGGGATGGCCTACGAGCAGTACTTC.

The V gene is TRBV28, the J gene TRBJ2-3; TRBD2 matches 8 bases. Trimming took 7 bases from V and 2 from J; bases not matched to a gene: 5. This CDR3 comprises 14 residues. Germline V CDR1 and CDR2: MDHEN, SYDVKM. The CDR3 reads CASTLAGLTDTQYF. As DNA, the CDR3 is TGTGCCAGCACCCTAGCGGGCCTCACAGATACGCAGTATTTT.

This chain connects TRBV7-6 to TRBJ2-7; 13 nucleotides line up with TRBD2. V shed 6 bases, J shed 4 bases, and the junction held 6 bases outside the gene matches. The CDR3 spans 15 residues. Germline loops: CDR1 SGHVS, CDR2 FNYEAQ. The CDR3 DNA reads as TGTGCCAGCAGAGGACTAGCGGGAGCCGTTTACGAGCAGTACTTC. As protein: CASRGLAGAVYEQYF.

The chain has TRBV4-2 and TRBJ2-2; no clear D gene. V was cut by 1 base and J by 3 bases, with 9 bases left in between. The CDR3 is 15 residues long. From germline, CDR1 is LGHNA and CDR2 YNFKEQ. The CDR3 spells CASSQVPGDTGELFF. CDR3 in DNA: TGTGCCAGCAGCCAAGTTCCAGGAGACACCGGGGAGCTGTTTTTT.

This rearrangement joins TRBV19 to TRBJ2-7, with 8 bases fitting TRBD1. J lost 1 base, V lost 5 bases, and 7 bases had no gene match. Germline V gene lookup returns CDR1 LNHDA and CDR2 SQIVND (reference sequence). This CDR3 has 15 residues. The CDR3 reads CASSFGQGGSYEQYF. The CDR3 DNA sequence: TGTGCCAGTAGTTTTGGACAGGGTGGATCCTACGAGCAGTACTTC.

The CDR3 reads CASSSGQGNQPQHF. The CDR3 region has the DNA TGTGCCAGCAGCTCTGGACAGGGCAATCAGCCCCAGCATTTT. The genes are TRBV7-8 and TRBJ1-5; TRBD1 aligns across 7 bases. V dropped 4 bases and J dropped 2; count of bases not matched to a gene: 2. CDR1 is SGHVS and CDR2 is FQNEAQ in the germline V gene. This CDR3 is built from 14 residues.

The rearrangement joins TRBV30 to TRBJ2-5; D unclear. This CDR3 has 15 residues. The V gene lost 0 bases and the J gene lost 4 bases, with 15 bases spanning the gap. Germline assignment: CDR1 GTSNPN and CDR2 SVGIG (reference sequence). Here the CDR3 DNA reads TGTGCCTGGAGTGTACTGGTCCGAGTAGGAGAGACCCAGTACTTC. Its protein product is CAWSVLVRVGETQYF.

The chain recombines TRBV6-1 with TRBJ1-2, with 10 nucleotides matching TRBD1. The V gene's germline CDR1 is MNHNS and CDR2 SASEGT. The trim removed 3 bases at V and 4 bases at J, leaving 2 bases unmatched. This CDR3 contains 14 residues. The CDR3 DNA reads as TGTGCCAGCAGTGAGGGGACAGGGGTCTATGGCTACACCTTC. Translating gives CASSEGTGVYGYTF.

The chain has TRBV7-9 and TRBJ2-5; 7 bases are shared with TRBD1. CDR1 and CDR2 from the germline V gene are SEHNR and FQNEAQ (reference sequence). The CDR3 is 16 residues long. V lost 3 bases to trimming and J lost 3 bases; unmatched junction nucleotides: 10. The CDR3: CASSLRVGQVEETQYF. CDR3 sequence (DNA): TGTGCCAGCAGCTTGAGGGTAGGACAGGTTGAAGAGACCCAGTACTTC.

CDR3 residues: CASSSGGTYEQYF. The CDR3 DNA reads TGTGCCTCAAGCAGCGGGGGGACCTACGAGCAGTACTTC. The rearrangement links TRBV30 to TRBJ2-7; 9 bases are a match to TRBD2. The J segment lost 2 bases and the V segment lost 7 bases, leaving 6 bases of the junction unmatched. The CDR3 contains 13 residues. Looked up from germline, CDR1 is GTSNPN and CDR2 is SVGIG (reference sequence).

This chain links TRBV27 with TRBJ1-4; D is possibly TRBD1 (6 bases). Trimming pared 5 bases from V and 10 bases from J, leaving 20 bases between. CDR3 length: 15 residues. Germline CDR1 and CDR2: MNHEY and SMNVEV (reference sequence). The CDR3 sequence is CASSGRQVGPRKLFF. DNA of the CDR3: TGTGCCAGCAGTGGCCGACAGGTTGGGCCTAGAAAACTGTTTTTT. The full variable domain, rest sourced from reference TRBV27 and TRBJ1-4, is EAQVTQNPRYLITVTGKKLTVTCSQNMNHEYMSWYRQDPGLGLRQIYYSMNVEVTDKGDVPEGYKVSRKEKRNFPLILESPSPNQTSLYFCASSGRQVGPRKLFFGSGTQLSVL.

This clone was seen a few times. The chain recombines TRBV28 with TRBJ1-1, with TRBD1 identical over 9 bases. CDR3 length: 14 amino acids. V was clipped by 1 base and J by 13 bases; unmatched bases: 10. CDR1 MDHEN and CDR2 SYDVKM come from the germline V gene. The CDR3 DNA reads as TGTGCCAGCAGTTTATCCATCCGGGACAGGGAGGTTTTCTTT. It translates to CASSLSIRDREVFF.

The J gene is TRBJ1-5, the V gene TRBV7-9; D not certain. CDR3 length: 15 residues. Germline V gene sequence: CDR1 SEHNR, CDR2 FQNEAQ (reference sequence). Between the trimmed V and J ends, which lost 4 bases and 6 bases, there was a span of 16 bases. CDR3 region: CASSSTKEGSQPQHF. The CDR3, as DNA: TGTGCCAGCAGCTCAACTAAGGAGGGTTCTCAGCCCCAGCATTTT.

V gene TRBV6-5 combines with J gene TRBJ1-1, with D unresolved. Germline loops: CDR1 MNHEY, CDR2 SVGAGI. CDR3 length equals 12 residues. V dropped 0 bases and J dropped 4 bases, with 3 bases sitting between them. The DNA for the CDR3 is TGTGCCAGCAGTTACTCGTCCACTGAAGCTTTCTTT. Translated: CASSYSSTEAFF.

This clone is labeled medium-sized (0.01 to 0.1%). The V gene is TRBV18, the J gene TRBJ2-7; the D gene is possibly TRBD1 (6 bases). The V end lost 6 bases, the J end lost 2 bases, and 14 bases lay between the germline ends. CDR3 length equals 14 residues. CDR1 is KGHSH and CDR2 is LQKENI in the germline V gene. The CDR3 loop reads CASSPPDSTYEQYF. CDR3 coding DNA: TGTGCCAGCTCCCCTCCGGACAGCACCTACGAGCAGTACTTC.

This clone occurred a few times. V is TRBV4-3 and J is TRBJ1-1, with D perhaps matching TRBD1 (5 bases). The V gene's germline CDR1 is LGHNA and CDR2 YSLEER. The CDR3 sequence is 13 residues long. V was trimmed by 0 bases and J by 7 bases, leaving 9 bases between them. The CDR3 coding sequence is TGCGCCAGCAGCCAAGATTGGGGGTTTGAAGCTTTCTTT. It codes for CASSQDWGFEAFF.

This clone is judged medium-sized. The sample contains more than one DNA sequence encoding this CDR3. This chain connects TRBV5-1 to TRBJ2-6; possible D gene TRBD1, 6 bases. Germline CDR1 is SGHRS and CDR2 is YFSETQ. V was cut by 3 bases and J by 4 bases, with 14 bases left in between. CDR3 length equals 16 residues. The CDR3 sequence: CASSSWTVTGANVLTF. In DNA form, the CDR3 reads TGCGCCAGCAGCTCCTGGACAGTCACCGGGGCCAACGTCCTGACTTTC.

The J gene is TRBJ2-1, the V gene TRBV7-9, with D possibly being TRBD2 (5 bases). Deletions cut 5 bases from V and 4 bases from J, with 12 bases between. Germline V lookup: CDR1 SEHNR, CDR2 FQNEAQ (reference sequence). There are 14 residues in the CDR3. CDR3: CASSTSGGYNEQFF. As DNA, the CDR3 is TGTGCCAGCAGCACAAGTGGAGGATACAATGAGCAGTTCTTC.

For the CDR3, the DNA is TGTGCCAGCAGCCAGCAAAGGGGAGACAATGAGCAGTTCTTC. It yields the protein CASSQQRGDNEQFF. V gene TRBV7-3 combines with J gene TRBJ2-1, with D perhaps matching TRBD1 or TRBD2 (5 bases each). Looked up from germline, CDR1 is SGHTA and CDR2 is FQGTGA. This CDR3 spans 14 amino acids. The ends were cut back, 5 bases at V and 5 bases at J, with 13 bases in the middle.